This passage covers 27 T cell receptor beta chains from one sample sequenced in a study of cytomegalovirus exposure and HLA in healthy donors. This table comes from immunoSEQ multiplex PCR, and its TCRdb copy is limited to in-frame clones, with some not included. The table records 95,000 to 150,000 clones, approximately 91% of them present only once. Input material: PBMCs. The source is a woman aged 18 to 35 in good health and CMV-seronegative.

A single count supports this clone. The CDR3 sequence: CAISDREKLFF. In DNA form, the CDR3 reads TGTGCCATCAGTGATCGGGAAAAACTGTTTTTT. The chain uses TRBV10-3 and TRBJ1-4; D gene ambiguous. Germline V lookup: CDR1 ENHRY, CDR2 SYGVKD. V was cut by 3 bases and J by 8 bases, with 4 bases left in between. This CDR3 region has 11 residues.

This chain uses TRBV5-1 with TRBJ2-1; weak D call: TRBD2 (5 bases). Trimming took 0 bases from V and 15 from J, leaving 19 bases between them. The CDR3 has 14 amino acids. Germline lookup yields CDR1 SGHRS and CDR2 YFSETQ. CDR3 region: CASSLGPGPGKGFF. The CDR3 nucleotides are TGCGCCAGCAGCTTGGGGCCAGGCCCGGGAAAGGGGTTCTTC.

The chain has TRBV7-2 and TRBJ2-7; TRBD2 aligns across 9 bases. V lost 0 bases to trimming and J lost 1 base; unmatched junction nucleotides: 7. The germline V gene has CDR1 SGHTA and CDR2 FQGNSA. The CDR3 is made up of 17 amino acids. CDR3 amino acids: CASSLASGLALSYEQYF. CDR3 DNA: TGTGCCAGCAGCTTAGCCTCGGGACTAGCTTTATCCTACGAGCAGTACTTC.

J is TRBJ2-3 and V is TRBV28; D unresolved. This CDR3 region has 12 residues. CDR1 and CDR2 from the germline V gene are MDHEN and SYDVKM. Trimming took off 4 bases at V and 10 bases at J, with 12 bases between the two ends. CDR3 in amino acids: CASSSDSPPQYF. The CDR3 DNA reads as TGTGCCAGCAGTTCCGACTCCCCGCCGCAGTATTTT.

The genes are TRBV6-1 and TRBJ1-1; TRBD1 matches at 8 bases. The length of the CDR3 is 15 residues. From germline, CDR1 is MNHNS and CDR2 SASEGT. The V gene end was trimmed by 8 bases and the J gene end by 0 bases; junction bases not matched to a gene: 8. In DNA form, the CDR3 reads TGTGCCAGCCGCAGGGGGCGCCGAATGAACACTGAAGCTTTCTTT. As protein: CASRRGRRMNTEAFF.

The CDR3 DNA reads as TGTGCCTGGATCCACCCCTTCGACAGCATCTTCGGTCGGGGCTACACCTTC. Protein sequence: CAWIHPFDSIFGRGYTF. This chain connects TRBV30 to TRBJ1-2; the D gene is possibly TRBD1 (5 bases). CDR3 length equals 17 residues. Germline loops: CDR1 GTSNPN, CDR2 SVGIG (reference sequence). Trimming shortened V by 4 bases and J by 8 bases, and 29 bases separated the two germline ends.

The chain employs TRBV4-1 and TRBJ2-1; 8 nucleotides align to TRBD2. Germline V lookup: CDR1 MGHRA, CDR2 YSYEKL. J was trimmed by 8 bases and V by 2 bases; bases with no gene match: 11. This CDR3 is built from 16 residues. The CDR3 DNA reads as TGCGCCAGCAGCCAACCCTTGAGCGGGAGTATGTATGAGCAGTTCTTC. Translating it yields CASSQPLSGSMYEQFF.

This clone showed up just once. The V gene is TRBV7-7, the J gene TRBJ2-5, with TRBD2 identical over 11 bases. This CDR3 has 15 residues. CDR1 is SSHAT, CDR2 FNYEAQ, per germline (reference sequence). The CDR3 sequence: CASGPTSGAQETQYF. CDR3 in DNA: TGTGCTAGCGGACCGACTAGCGGGGCACAAGAGACCCAGTACTTC. The variable domain in full, with the rest retrieved from reference TRBV7-7 and TRBJ2-5, is GAGVSQSPRYKVTKRGQDVTLRCDPISSHATLYWYQQALGQGPEFLTYFNYEAQPDKSGLPSDRFSAERPEGSISTLTIQRTEQRDSAMYRCASGPTSGAQETQYFGPGTRLLVL.

The CDR3 DNA is TGCAGCGCCTGGCGGGGGGACGAGACCCAGTACTTC. Residues: CSAWRGDETQYF. The V gene is TRBV29-1, the J gene TRBJ2-5; 8 bases are a match to TRBD2. CDR3 length: 12 residues. Losses at the gene ends were 7 bases for V and 5 bases for J; bases not matched to a gene: 6. CDR1 and CDR2 from the germline V gene are SQVTM and ANQGSEA.

This chain connects TRBV5-1 to TRBJ2-7, with D perhaps TRBD1 (7 bases). There are 13 residues in the CDR3. V was cut by 3 bases and J by 3 bases, with 10 bases left in between. Germline V CDR1 and CDR2: SGHRS, YFSETQ. The CDR3 spells CASSSRGDYEQYF. For the CDR3, the DNA is TGCGCCAGCAGCTCCAGGGGGGACTACGAGCAGTACTTC.

This chain joins TRBV4-1 and TRBJ2-5, with D tentatively TRBD2 (5 bases). The V end was cut by 0 bases, the J end by 2 bases, with 7 bases between. Germline CDR1 MGHRA, CDR2 YSYEKL. The CDR3 sequence is 14 residues long. The CDR3 loop is CASSQDRGQETQYF. The DNA for the CDR3 is TGCGCCAGCAGCCAAGATCGAGGGCAAGAGACCCAGTACTTC.

Here the CDR3 DNA reads TGTGCCAGCAGCTTCGCCCACCGGGACAGGGGCCCTCCGTTCTTC. Amino acids: CASSFAHRDRGPPFF. The chain is built from TRBV11-3 and TRBJ2-1; 10 bases are a match to TRBD1. The CDR3 sequence is 15 residues long. Unmatched junction bases numbered 14, after V lost 3 bases and J lost 15 bases. The germline V gene has CDR1 SGHNT and CDR2 YENEEA. Full variable domain (outside the CDR3, taken from reference TRBV11-3 and TRBJ2-1): EAGVVQSPRYKIIEKKQPVAFWCNPISGHNTLYWYLQNLGQGPELLIRYENEEAVDDSQLPKDRFSAERLKGVDSTLKIQPAELGDSAVYLCASSFAHRDRGPPFFGPGTRLTVL.

CDR3 sequence reads: CSVMTSGSSDEQFF. The CDR3 region has the DNA TGCAGCGTTATGACTAGCGGGAGTAGTGATGAGCAGTTCTTC. The chain couples TRBV29-1 to TRBJ2-1; 12 bases are shared with TRBD2. Germline V gene sequence: CDR1 SQVTM, CDR2 ANQGSEA. V shed 5 bases, J shed 8 bases, and the junction held 7 bases outside the gene matches. This CDR3 comprises 14 residues.

This clone was detected once. The chain employs TRBV28 and TRBJ2-4; TRBD2 matches at 14 bases. The trim removed 5 bases at V and 0 bases at J, leaving 9 bases unmatched. Germline V gene data show CDR1 as MDHEN and CDR2 as SYDVKM. The CDR3 is 19 residues long. CDR3 sequence reads: CASSPGLAGAGLAKNIQYF. In nucleotides, the CDR3 is TGTGCCAGCAGTCCGGGACTAGCGGGGGCCGGTTTAGCCAAAAACATTCAGTACTTC. Together with reference TRBV28 and TRBJ2-4, the CDR3 gives the full variable domain: DVKVTQSSRYLVKRTGEKVFLECVQDMDHENMFWYRQDPGLGLRLIYFSYDVKMKEKGDIPEGYSVSREKKERFSLILESASTNQTSMYLCASSPGLAGAGLAKNIQYFGAGTRLSVL.

The chain combines TRBV27 with TRBJ1-4; D is ambiguous. The V end lost 2 bases, the J end lost 7 bases, and 17 bases lay between the germline ends. The CDR3 contains 16 residues. In germline, CDR1 is MNHEY, CDR2 SMNVEV (reference sequence). CDR3 in DNA: TGTGCCAGCAGTTTAGGCATGCGGGGAGAGAGTGAAAAACTGTTTTTT. This sequence encodes CASSLGMRGESEKLFF.

The chain is built from TRBV27 and TRBJ2-7, with 10 bases lining up with TRBD2. V lost 3 bases to trimming and J lost 6 bases; unmatched junction nucleotides: 17. Per the germline V gene, CDR1 is MNHEY and CDR2 is SMNVEV (reference sequence). The CDR3 has 18 amino acids. CDR3 protein: CASSLGQLLAGPLGEQYF. In nucleotides, the CDR3 is TGTGCCAGCAGTTTGGGACAGTTACTAGCGGGACCCCTTGGCGAGCAGTACTTC.

The V and J genes are TRBV28 and TRBJ2-7; 9 bases are shared with TRBD1. The V and J ends lost 5 bases and 4 bases, in that order; junction bases with no gene match: 9. This CDR3 has 15 residues. The germline V gene has CDR1 MDHEN and CDR2 SYDVKM. The CDR3 DNA sequence: TGTGCCAGCAGTGCGACCGGGACAGGGTTTTACGAGCAGTACTTC. Translated: CASSATGTGFYEQYF.

This clone was observed once. CDR3: CASSLGLAQLGAQYF. DNA of the CDR3: TGCGCCAGCAGCTTGGGTCTGGCCCAGTTGGGAGCCCAGTACTTC. The rearrangement links TRBV5-1 to TRBJ2-5; tentative D call: TRBD2 (5 bases). CDR3 length: 15 amino acids. Germline lookup yields CDR1 SGHRS and CDR2 YFSETQ. The germline V and J ends were trimmed by 0 bases and 9 bases, with 18 bases remaining between them. The variable domain in full, with the rest retrieved from reference TRBV5-1 and TRBJ2-5, is KAGVTQTPRYLIKTRGQQVTLSCSPISGHRSVSWYQQTPGQGLQFLFEYFSETQRNKGNFPGRFSGRQFSNSRSEMNVSTLELGDSALYLCASSLGLAQLGAQYFGPGTRLLVL.

In this sample, this clone turned up once. This rearrangement joins TRBV2 to TRBJ2-7, with a weak D call TRBD1 (6 bases). Trimming removed 5 bases at V and 2 bases at J, with 10 bases between. This CDR3 comprises 13 residues. Germline CDR1 and CDR2: SNHLY and FYNNEI. Written as DNA, the CDR3 is TGTGCCAGCAGTCTACAGGGCCCCTACGAGCAGTACTTC. It translates to CASSLQGPYEQYF.

This chain links TRBV19 with TRBJ2-7; 10 positions match TRBD2. The ends lost 5 bases at V and 2 bases at J; junction bases unmatched: 3. The CDR3 runs 14 residues. CDR1 and CDR2 from the germline V gene are LNHDA and SQIVND (reference sequence). Here the CDR3 DNA reads TGTGCCAGTAGTTCTAGCGGGAGCGCCTACGAGCAGTACTTC. Its translation is CASSSSGSAYEQYF. Variable domain in full (rest from reference TRBV19 and TRBJ2-7): DGGITQSPKYLFRKEGQNVTLSCEQNLNHDAMYWYRQDPGQGLRLIYYSQIVNDFQKGDIAEGYSVSREKKESFPLTVTSAQKNPTAFYLCASSSSGSAYEQYFGPGTRLTVT.

The chain employs TRBV6-5 and TRBJ1-5; D might be TRBD1 (6 bases). CDR1 MNHEY and CDR2 SVGAGI come from the germline V gene. Trimming took 6 bases from V and 4 from J, leaving 16 bases between them. This CDR3 has 15 amino acids. CDR3 sequence reads: CASRGLHRDNQPQHF. In DNA, the CDR3 is TGTGCCAGCAGGGGGCTTCACAGGGATAATCAGCCCCAGCATTTT.

This chain links TRBV6-6 with TRBJ1-1; 7 positions agree with TRBD1. In germline, CDR1 is MNHNY, CDR2 SVGAGI (reference sequence). Trimming took 2 bases from V and 1 from J; bases not matched to a gene: 4. The CDR3 consists of 15 residues. As DNA, the CDR3 is TGTGCCAGCAGTTACGGAGGACAGGCGAACACTGAAGCTTTCTTT. It is translated as CASSYGGQANTEAFF.

The chain uses TRBV10-3 and TRBJ1-2; the match to TRBD1 covers 7 bases. The CDR3 sequence is 14 residues long. Trimming removed 3 bases from V and 2 bases from J; junction bases left unmatched: 3. The germline CDR1 and CDR2 sequences are ENHRY and SYGVKD. The CDR3 nucleotides read TGTGCCATCAGTGACAGGGGGGACAACTATGGCTACACCTTC. It is translated as CAISDRGDNYGYTF.

The genes are TRBV7-2 and TRBJ2-7; TRBD2 matches 8 bases. V shed 3 bases and J 4 bases; nucleotides not matched to a gene: 8. This CDR3 is built from 15 residues. CDR1 is SGHTA and CDR2 is FQGNSA in the germline V gene. The chain's CDR3 is CASSLSGGSGYEQYF. CDR3 in DNA: TGTGCCAGCAGCTTGAGCGGGGGCTCGGGTTACGAGCAGTACTTC.

V gene TRBV7-9 combines with J gene TRBJ1-1; D gene uncertain. V lost 5 bases, J lost 4 bases, and 11 bases lay in between. CDR3 length equals 13 residues. The germline V gene has CDR1 SEHNR and CDR2 FQNEAQ (reference sequence). This chain's CDR3 is CASSHKAGTEAFF. In nucleotides, the CDR3 is TGTGCCAGCAGCCACAAGGCAGGCACTGAAGCTTTCTTT.

The chain employs TRBV14 and TRBJ1-1; D is uncertain. The CDR3 spans 13 residues. Germline V gives CDR1 SGHDN, CDR2 FVKESK. V dropped 4 bases and J dropped 4 bases, with 10 bases sitting between them. This chain's CDR3 is CASSLTEATEAFF. The CDR3 DNA follows: TGTGCCAGCAGCCTGACTGAGGCCACTGAAGCTTTCTTT.

The rearrangement links TRBV7-9 to TRBJ2-1; TRBD2 agrees at 8 bases. The V segment lost 1 base and the J segment 6 bases; nucleotides outside the gene matches: 8. Germline V lookup: CDR1 SEHNR, CDR2 FQNEAQ (reference sequence). CDR3 length equals 16 residues. CDR3 sequence: CASSLVSGSIFNEQFF. The CDR3 nucleotides are TGTGCCAGCAGCTTAGTAAGCGGGAGTATTTTCAATGAGCAGTTCTTC.